This TCR beta chain is from a study of shared clonotypes between healthy human individuals. About the study: Three CD4 naive, three CD4 memory, two CD8 naive and one CD8 memory plate were used per donor.

Every subset had its genomic DNA shared out evenly among several immunoSEQ plates. TCRdb's copy holds only in-frame clones and misses some; the assay was immunoSEQ multiplex PCR. The sample shows roughly 2,500,000 clones, 93% of them seen only once. This clone was counted once. Its matching antigen is unknown. Donors included only healthy HIV-negative adults lacking recent acute infections or vaccinations. Study results and caveats: As a rule, naive subsets had a larger estimated richness than memory subsets.

The V gene's germline CDR1 is MNHEY and CDR2 SVGAGI. V shed 6 bases and J shed 4 bases, with 15 bases lying between them. The CDR3 has 15 residues. The rearrangement links TRBV6-5 to TRBJ2-2, with D perhaps TRBD1 or TRBD2 (5 bases each). The origin of this receptor is a young man in good health. Some clones in this sample may be carry-over from other donors' samples. Sequencing was carried out using naive CD4+ T cells from PBMCs. Subset: CD45RA+ positively selected. The chain's CDR3 is CASSGGGVGTGELFF. Written as DNA, the CDR3 is TGTGCCAGCAGCGGTGGGGGAGTTGGCACCGGGGAGCTGTTTTTT.